These 5 T cell receptor beta chains came from one sample sequenced in a study of siplizumab effects on memory and regulatory T cells. The assay was immunoSEQ multiplex PCR, and TCRdb's table has in-frame clones only and misses some. The sample yields over 100,000 clones, around 92% seen once. Input material: Tregs sorted from blood. The source of these receptors is a human donor in good health.

This clone showed up just a few times. V and J are TRBV29-1 and TRBJ1-2, with TRBD1 matching 7 bases. Trimming took 4 bases from V and 7 from J; bases not matched to a gene: 6. Germline CDR1 SQVTM, CDR2 ANQGSEA. CDR3 length: 12 amino acids. CDR3: CSVAKGAGGYTF. The CDR3 region has the DNA TGCAGCGTTGCGAAGGGGGCCGGTGGCTACACCTTC. Drawing the rest from reference TRBV29-1 and TRBJ1-2, the complete variable domain is SAVISQKPSRDICQRGTSLTIQCQVDSQVTMMFWYRQQPGQSLTLIATANQGSEATYESGFVIDKFPISRPNLTFSTLTVSNMSPEDSSIYLCSVAKGAGGYTFGSGTRLTVV.

In this sample, this clone turned up once. V gene TRBV13 combines with J gene TRBJ1-1, with 7 bases that match TRBD1. Germline lookup yields CDR1 PRHDT and CDR2 FYEKMQ (reference sequence). After removal of 3 bases from V and 5 bases from J, the junction contained 3 bases not matched to a gene. The CDR3 is 13 amino acids. The CDR3, as DNA: TGTGCCAGCAGCTTTTACAGGGGAACTGAAGCTTTCTTT. Translated: CASSFYRGTEAFF.

This clone showed up just a few times. This rearrangement joins TRBV10-3 to TRBJ1-1, with D uncertain. V gave up 6 bases and J gave up 1 base, with 6 bases separating them. The CDR3 has 12 residues. The germline V gene encodes CDR1 ENHRY and CDR2 SYGVKD. CDR3 in DNA: TGTGCCATCAGACGGGAGAACACTGAAGCTTTCTTT. Protein: CAIRRENTEAFF.

The table lists this clone with a count of one. The chain combines TRBV6-6 with TRBJ2-7, with TRBD2 matching 14 bases. Per the germline V gene, CDR1 is MNHNY and CDR2 is SVGAGI (reference sequence). Trimming at V came to 6 bases and at J to 3 bases, leaving 1 base not matched to a gene. CDR3 length: 14 amino acids. CDR3 protein: CASRGTSGSYEQYF. The CDR3 DNA is TGTGCCAGCAGAGGGACTAGCGGGAGCTACGAGCAGTACTTC.

The CDR3 protein is CASSSVIRNTGELFF. The CDR3 DNA reads TGTGCCAGCAGCTCAGTGATAAGGAACACCGGGGAGCTGTTTTTT. The rearrangement uses TRBV11-2 and TRBJ2-2; D gene uncertain. In germline, CDR1 is SGHAT, CDR2 FQNNGV. Trimming shortened V by 4 bases and J by 1 base, and 10 bases separated the two germline ends. The CDR3 extends over 15 amino acids. Full variable domain (missing parts from reference TRBV11-2 and TRBJ2-2): EAGVAQSPRYKIIEKRQSVAFWCNPISGHATLYWYQQILGQGPKLLIQFQNNGVVDDSQLPKDRFSAERLKGVDSTLKIQPAKLEDSAVYLCASSSVIRNTGELFFGEGSRLTVL.